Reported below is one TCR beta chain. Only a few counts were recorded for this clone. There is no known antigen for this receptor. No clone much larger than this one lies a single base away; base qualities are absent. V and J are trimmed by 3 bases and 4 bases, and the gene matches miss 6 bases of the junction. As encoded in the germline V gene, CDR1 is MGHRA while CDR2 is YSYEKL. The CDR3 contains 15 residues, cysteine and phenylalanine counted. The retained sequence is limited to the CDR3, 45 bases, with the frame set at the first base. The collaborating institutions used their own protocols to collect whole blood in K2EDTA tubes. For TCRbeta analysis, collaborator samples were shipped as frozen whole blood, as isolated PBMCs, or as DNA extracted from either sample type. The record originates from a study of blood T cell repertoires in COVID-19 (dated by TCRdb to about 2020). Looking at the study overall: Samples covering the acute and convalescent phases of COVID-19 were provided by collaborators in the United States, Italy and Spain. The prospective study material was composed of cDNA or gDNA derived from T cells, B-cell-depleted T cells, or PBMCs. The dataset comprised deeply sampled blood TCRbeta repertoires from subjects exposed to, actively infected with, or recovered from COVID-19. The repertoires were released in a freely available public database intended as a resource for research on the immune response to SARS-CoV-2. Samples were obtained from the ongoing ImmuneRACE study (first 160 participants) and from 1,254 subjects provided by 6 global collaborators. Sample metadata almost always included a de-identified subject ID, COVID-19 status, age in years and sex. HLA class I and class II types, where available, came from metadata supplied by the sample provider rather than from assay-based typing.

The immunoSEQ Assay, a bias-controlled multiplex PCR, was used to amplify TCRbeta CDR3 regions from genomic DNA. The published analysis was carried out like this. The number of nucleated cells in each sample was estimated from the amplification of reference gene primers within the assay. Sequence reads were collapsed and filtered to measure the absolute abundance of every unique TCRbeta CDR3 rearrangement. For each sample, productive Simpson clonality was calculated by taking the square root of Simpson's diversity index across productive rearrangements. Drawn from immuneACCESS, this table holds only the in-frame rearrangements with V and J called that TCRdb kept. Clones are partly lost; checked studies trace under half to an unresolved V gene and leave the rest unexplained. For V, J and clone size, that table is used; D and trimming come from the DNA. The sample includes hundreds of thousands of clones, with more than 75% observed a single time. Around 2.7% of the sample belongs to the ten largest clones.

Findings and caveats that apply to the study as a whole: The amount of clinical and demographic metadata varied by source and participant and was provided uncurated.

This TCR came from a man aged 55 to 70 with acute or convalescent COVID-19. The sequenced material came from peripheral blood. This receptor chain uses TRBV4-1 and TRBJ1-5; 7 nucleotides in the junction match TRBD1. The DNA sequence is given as TGCGCCAGCAGCCAGTCCCGGGACAGTAATCAGCCCCAGCATTTT. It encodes CASSQSRDSNQPQHF.